This T cell receptor (beta chain) comes out of a study of cytomegalovirus exposure and HLA in healthy donors. Concerning this clone itself: The target antigen is unknown. One end of the junction fails to match germline, which may point to a read error.

Germline V gene lookup returns CDR1 SGDLS and CDR2 YYNGEE. The CDR3 loop spans 18 amino acids. The PCR contained 60 Vbeta and 13 Jbeta primers. Produced via immunoSEQ multiplex PCR; TCRdb's table is partial and in-frame only. Reported are fewer than 70,000 clones; the ten largest clones contain 3.6%. The study sampled nominally healthy donors, though unrecorded immune exposures were likely. General study results and limits: There were several of the most significant clusters that appeared linked to common viral pathogens in a later analysis. Sequencing depth across donors, presence/absence analyses assumed, was roughly uniform. The authors considered a cluster of highly shared sequence variants likely to be a sequencing artifact.

The chain has TRBV9 and TRBJ2-1; 14 positions agree with TRBD2. Sequencing was performed on PBMCs. This clonotype originated in a woman between 18 and 29 years old in good health and CMV-seronegative. In DNA, the CDR3 is TGTGCCAGCAGCCCCCGACTAGCGGGGGGGAGCTCCGACAATGAGCAGTTCTTC. It translates to CASSPRLAGGSSDNEQFF.